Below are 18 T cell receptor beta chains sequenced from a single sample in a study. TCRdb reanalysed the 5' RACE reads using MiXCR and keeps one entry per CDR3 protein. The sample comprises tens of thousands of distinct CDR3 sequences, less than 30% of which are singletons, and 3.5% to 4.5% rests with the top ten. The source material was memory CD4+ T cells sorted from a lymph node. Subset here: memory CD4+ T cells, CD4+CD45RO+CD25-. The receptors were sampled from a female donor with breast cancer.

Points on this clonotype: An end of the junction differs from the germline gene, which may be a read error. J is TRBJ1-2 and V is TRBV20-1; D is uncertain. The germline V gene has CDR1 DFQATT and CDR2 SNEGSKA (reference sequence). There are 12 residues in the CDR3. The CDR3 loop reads CSARGHRPIPNF. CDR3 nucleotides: TGCAGTGCTAGAGGGCACCGGCCGATACCCAACTTC.

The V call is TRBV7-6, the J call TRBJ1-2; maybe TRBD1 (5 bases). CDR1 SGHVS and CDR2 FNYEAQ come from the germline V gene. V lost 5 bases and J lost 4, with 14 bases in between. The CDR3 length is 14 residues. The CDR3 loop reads CASSPGTLLYGYTF. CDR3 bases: TGTGCCAGCAGCCCCGGGACTTTACTCTATGGCTACACCTTC.

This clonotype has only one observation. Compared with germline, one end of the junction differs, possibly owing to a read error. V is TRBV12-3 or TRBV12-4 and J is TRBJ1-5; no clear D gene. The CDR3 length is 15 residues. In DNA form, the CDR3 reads TGTGCCGGCAGTCAATCCCGTCGGGGAAACCAGCCCCAGCATTTT. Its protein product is CAGSQSRRGNQPQHF.

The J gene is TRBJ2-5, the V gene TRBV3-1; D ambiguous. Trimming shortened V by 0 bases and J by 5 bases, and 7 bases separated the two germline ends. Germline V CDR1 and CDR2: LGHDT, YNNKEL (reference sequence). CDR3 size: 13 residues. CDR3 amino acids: CASSQDVRETQYF. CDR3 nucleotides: TGTGCCAGCAGCCAAGACGTTAGGGAGACCCAGTACTTC.

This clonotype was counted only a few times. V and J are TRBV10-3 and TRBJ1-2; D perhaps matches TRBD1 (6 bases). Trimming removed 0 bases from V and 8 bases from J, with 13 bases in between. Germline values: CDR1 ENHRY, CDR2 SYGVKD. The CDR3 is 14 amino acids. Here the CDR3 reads CAISESITQGGYTF. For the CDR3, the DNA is TGTGCCATCAGTGAGTCTATCACCCAGGGGGGCTACACCTTC.

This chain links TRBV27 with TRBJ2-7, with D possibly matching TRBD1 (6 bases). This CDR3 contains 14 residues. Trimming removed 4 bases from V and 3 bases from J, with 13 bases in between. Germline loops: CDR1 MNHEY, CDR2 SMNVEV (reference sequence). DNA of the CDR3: TGTGCCAGCAGTTCATGGACAGTGAACTACGAGCAGTACTTC. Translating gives CASSSWTVNYEQYF.

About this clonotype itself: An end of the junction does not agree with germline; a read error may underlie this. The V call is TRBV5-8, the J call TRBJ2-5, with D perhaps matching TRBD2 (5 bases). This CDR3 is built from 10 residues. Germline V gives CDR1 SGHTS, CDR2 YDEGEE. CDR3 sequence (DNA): TGTGCCGGCAGCCTACGGGGCCAGTACTTC. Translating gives CAGSLRGQYF.

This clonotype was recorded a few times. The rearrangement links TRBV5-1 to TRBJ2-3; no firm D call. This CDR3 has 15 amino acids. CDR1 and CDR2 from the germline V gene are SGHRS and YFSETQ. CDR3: CASNVGRLTTDTQYF. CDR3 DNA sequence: TGCGCTTCGAACGTCGGTCGACTTACCACAGATACGCAGTATTTT.

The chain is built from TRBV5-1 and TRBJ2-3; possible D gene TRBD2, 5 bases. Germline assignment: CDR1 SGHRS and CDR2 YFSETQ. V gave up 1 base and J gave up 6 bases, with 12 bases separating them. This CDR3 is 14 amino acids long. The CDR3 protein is CASSLRLGSDTQYF. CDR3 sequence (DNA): TGCGCCAGCAGCTTGAGGCTAGGGAGCGATACGCAGTATTTT.

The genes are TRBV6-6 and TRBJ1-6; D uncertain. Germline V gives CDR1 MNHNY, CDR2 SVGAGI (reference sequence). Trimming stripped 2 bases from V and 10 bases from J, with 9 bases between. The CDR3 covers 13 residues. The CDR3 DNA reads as TGTGCCAGCAGTTACGGGGAGAGGTCACCCCTCCACTTT. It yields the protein CASSYGERSPLHF.

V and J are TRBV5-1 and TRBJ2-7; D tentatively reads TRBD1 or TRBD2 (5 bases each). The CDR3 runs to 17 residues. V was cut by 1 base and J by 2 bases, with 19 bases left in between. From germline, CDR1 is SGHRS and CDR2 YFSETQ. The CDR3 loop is CASSLLPLEGSPYEQYF. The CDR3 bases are TGCGCCAGCAGCTTGCTACCCCTTGAGGGGTCGCCCTACGAGCAGTACTTC.

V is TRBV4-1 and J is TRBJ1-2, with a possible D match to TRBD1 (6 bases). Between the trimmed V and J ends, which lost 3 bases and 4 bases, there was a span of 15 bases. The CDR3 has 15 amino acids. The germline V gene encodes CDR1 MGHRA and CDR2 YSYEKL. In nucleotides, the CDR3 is TGCGCCAGCAGCCACCCCCGTGGACAGTTCTATGGCTACACCTTC. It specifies CASSHPRGQFYGYTF.

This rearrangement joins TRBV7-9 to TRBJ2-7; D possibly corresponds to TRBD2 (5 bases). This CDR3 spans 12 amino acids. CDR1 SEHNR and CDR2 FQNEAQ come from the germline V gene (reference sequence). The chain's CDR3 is CAGGRSSYEQYF. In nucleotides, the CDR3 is TGTGCAGGAGGCAGGAGCTCCTACGAGCAGTACTTC.

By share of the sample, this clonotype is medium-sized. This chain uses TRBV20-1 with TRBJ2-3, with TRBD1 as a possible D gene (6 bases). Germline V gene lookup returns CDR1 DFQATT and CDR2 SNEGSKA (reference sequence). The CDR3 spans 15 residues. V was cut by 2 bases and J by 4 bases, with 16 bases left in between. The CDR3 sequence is CSARSSVGASDTQYF. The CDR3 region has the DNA TGCAGTGCTAGATCCTCCGTGGGGGCTTCAGATACGCAGTATTTT.

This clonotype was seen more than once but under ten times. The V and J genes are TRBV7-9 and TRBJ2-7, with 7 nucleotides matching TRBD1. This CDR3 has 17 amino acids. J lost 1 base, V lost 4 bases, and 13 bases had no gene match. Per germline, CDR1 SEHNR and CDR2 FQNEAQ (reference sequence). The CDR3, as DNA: TGTGCCAGCAGCTCCACCTTGACGAGACAGGGATCCTACGAGCAGTACTTC. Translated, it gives CASSSTLTRQGSYEQYF.

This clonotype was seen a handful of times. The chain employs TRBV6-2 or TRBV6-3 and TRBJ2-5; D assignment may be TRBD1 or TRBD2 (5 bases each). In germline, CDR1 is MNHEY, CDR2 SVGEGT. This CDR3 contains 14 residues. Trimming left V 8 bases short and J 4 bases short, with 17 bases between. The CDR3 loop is CASSTRRGIETQYF. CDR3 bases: TGTGCCAGCTCTACCCGTCGGGGCATAGAGACCCAGTACTTC.

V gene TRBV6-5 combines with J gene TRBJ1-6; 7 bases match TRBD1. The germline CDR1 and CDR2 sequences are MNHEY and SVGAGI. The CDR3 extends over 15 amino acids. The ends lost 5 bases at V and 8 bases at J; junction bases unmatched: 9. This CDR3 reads CASSRQGGSDSPLHF. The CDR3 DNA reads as TGTGCCAGCAGTCGACAGGGCGGTTCGGATTCACCCCTCCACTTT.

CDR3 residues: CASSPSGSMYYEQFF. CDR3 nucleotide sequence: TGTGCCAGCAGTCCCAGCGGGAGCATGTACTATGAGCAGTTCTTC. This chain joins TRBV9 and TRBJ2-1; 8 nucleotides align to TRBD2. Germline V gene lookup returns CDR1 SGDLS and CDR2 YYNGEE. The CDR3 sequence is 15 residues long. With 5 bases clipped from V and 8 bases from J, the junction kept 12 bases outside the gene matches.